This is a list of T cell receptor beta chains from one sample in a study of cytomegalovirus exposure and HLA in healthy donors. Some clones are missing from TCRdb's copy, which holds only in-frame ones; the method was immunoSEQ multiplex PCR. The sample has 90,000 to 100,000 clones, about 78% seen once. The specimen was PBMCs. Receptors originate from a woman aged 40 to 55 in good health and CMV-seronegative. CDR3s include the opening cysteine and the closing phenylalanine or tryptophan. A D gene is named only where the DNA matches it firmly. Size is omitted from some rows. Given values are once, few, many or a class for expanded clones.

abundance,j_gene,d_gene,v_gene,CDR3aa,CDR3nt
-,TRBJ2-3,TRBD2,TRBV9,CASSVVGEPTSGSRDTQYF,TGTGCCAGCAGCGTGGTAGGGGAACCGACTAGCGGGAGTAGAGATACGCAGTATTTT
-,TRBJ2-3,-,TRBV5-1,CASSLNLGAEVTDTQYF,TGCGCCAGCAGCTTAAATCTGGGGGCGGAGGTCACAGATACGCAGTATTTT
once,TRBJ2-3,-,TRBV2,CASSEDTSSTDTQYF,TGTGCCAGCAGTGAGGATACTAGCAGCACAGATACGCAGTATTTT
-,TRBJ1-2,TRBD1,TRBV29-1,CSVEDPVVGTGGSYGYTF,TGCAGCGTTGAAGATCCCGTAGTTGGTACAGGGGGCAGCTATGGCTACACCTTC
-,TRBJ1-4,-,TRBV30,CAPPSRAREKLFF,TGTGCCCCCCCGTCCAGGGCTCGCGAAAAACTGTTTTTT
few,TRBJ2-2,-,TRBV7-9,CASSFAGELFF,TGTGCCAGCAGCTTCGCCGGGGAGCTGTTTTTT
-,TRBJ2-3,-,TRBV5-6,CASSLGTLNTQYF,TGTGCCAGCAGCTTAGGGACTTTGAATACGCAGTATTTT
-,TRBJ2-6,-,TRBV28,CASSLYRQAPSGANVLTF,TGTGCCAGCAGTTTATATAGACAGGCCCCCTCTGGGGCCAACGTCCTGACTTTC
-,TRBJ2-5,-,TRBV19,CASSTLQGMRNSETQYF,TGTGCCAGTAGTACTCTACAGGGTATGCGGAATTCGGAGACCCAGTACTTC
-,TRBJ2-2,-,TRBV16,CASSQSRGNTGELFF,TGTGCCAGCAGCCAATCGCGCGGGAACACCGGGGAGCTGTTTTTT
-,TRBJ2-1,TRBD2,TRBV11-1,CASRLATNEQFF,TGTGCCAGCAGACTAGCGACCAATGAGCAGTTCTTC
-,TRBJ2-4,-,TRBV9,CASSVEGAAKNIQYF,TGTGCCAGCAGCGTAGAGGGAGCCGCCAAAAACATTCAGTACTTC
-,TRBJ1-6,-,TRBV5-1,CASSLGAGFGNSPLHF,TGCGCCAGCAGCTTGGGGGCAGGGTTTGGTAATTCACCCCTCCACTTT
once,TRBJ1-2,-,TRBV6-1,CASSLSGGGEGYTF,TGTGCCAGCAGCCTATCCGGGGGAGGGGAGGGCTACACCTTC
-,TRBJ2-2,-,TRBV5-4,CASSPGYTGELFF,TGTGCCAGCAGTCCAGGGTACACCGGGGAGCTGTTTTTT
-,TRBJ2-3,-,TRBV2,CASSAEDTDTQYF,TGTGCCAGCTCGGCAGAGGACACAGATACGCAGTATTTT
-,TRBJ2-7,-,TRBV2,CASSERVSGLSYEQYF,TGTGCCAGCAGTGAAAGGGTTAGCGGCCTCTCCTACGAGCAGTACTTC
-,TRBJ1-2,-,TRBV28,CASSLPQGSTNYGYTF,TGTGCCAGCAGTCTTCCGCAGGGTTCTACTAACTATGGCTACACCTTC
-,TRBJ2-3,TRBD2,TRBV11-3,CASSQARLAGGETDTQYF,TGTGCCAGCAGCCAGGCCCGACTAGCGGGAGGCGAAACAGATACGCAGTATTTT
-,TRBJ2-5,-,TRBV11-1,CASSSRGFQETQYF,TGTGCCAGCAGCTCCAGGGGATTCCAAGAGACCCAGTACTTC
-,TRBJ1-3,-,TRBV5-1,CASSRDFGSSDGNTIYF,TGCGCCAGCAGCCGGGACTTTGGGTCATCGGATGGAAACACCATATATTTT
-,TRBJ1-2,-,TRBV10-3,CAITRGGGTVDGYTF,TGTGCCATCACCCGTGGGGGGGGAACGGTTGATGGCTACACCTTC
-,TRBJ1-1,-,TRBV6-6,CASTLLRNTEAFF,TGTGCCAGCACTTTACTCCGGAACACTGAAGCTTTCTTT
-,TRBJ1-5,TRBD1,TRBV28,CASSSLRDSSNQPQHF,TGTGCCAGCAGCTCCCTACGGGACAGTAGCAATCAGCCCCAGCATTTT
few,TRBJ1-1,TRBD1,TRBV5-1,CASSLGTGVLNTEAFF,TGCGCCAGCAGCCTCGGGACAGGGGTGTTGAACACTGAAGCTTTCTTT
few,TRBJ1-6,-,TRBV4-1,CASSQEWVRPGAPLHF,TGCGCCAGCAGCCAAGAGTGGGTCCGGCCAGGGGCCCCCCTCCACTTT
few,TRBJ1-5,-,TRBV6-5,CASSLSGTNNQPQHF,TGTGCCAGCAGTTTGTCCGGGACAAACAATCAGCCCCAGCATTTT
-,TRBJ2-1,-,TRBV7-6,CASSPGHNEQFF,TGTGCCAGCAGCCCTGGGCACAATGAGCAGTTCTTC
-,TRBJ2-1,-,TRBV4-2,CASSQDRTAATYNEQFF,TGTGCCAGCAGCCAAGATCGGACAGCTGCCACTTACAATGAGCAGTTCTTC
-,TRBJ1-4,-,TRBV5-5,CASSHTPGPGFNEKLFF,TGTGCCAGCAGCCATACACCCGGGCCGGGATTTAATGAAAAACTGTTTTTT
-,TRBJ2-5,TRBD1,TRBV5-5,CASSLVPGQGVHETQYF,TGTGCCAGCAGCCTGGTACCGGGACAGGGGGTACACGAGACCCAGTACTTC
-,TRBJ2-7,-,TRBV11-2,CASSLAVQAYEQYF,TGTGCCAGCAGCTTAGCCGTCCAGGCCTACGAGCAGTACTTC
few,TRBJ1-2,-,TRBV6-6,CASSYWAQGYTF,TGTGCCAGCAGTTACTGGGCCCAAGGCTACACCTTC
-,TRBJ1-5,-,TRBV28,CASSATGNQPQHF,TGTGCCAGCAGTGCTACAGGGAATCAGCCCCAGCATTTT
-,TRBJ2-7,-,TRBV14,CASSQVRRGEQYF,TGTGCCAGCAGCCAAGTGAGGCGGGGCGAGCAGTACTTC
-,TRBJ1-1,-,TRBV19,CASRTPGYGTEAFF,TGTGCCAGTAGAACACCGGGGTACGGCACTGAAGCTTTCTTT
-,TRBJ1-5,-,TRBV28,CASSPQGSSNQPQHF,TGTGCCAGCAGCCCACAGGGCAGTAGCAATCAGCCCCAGCATTTT
once,TRBJ2-3,-,TRBV9,CASSVGIRGTDTQYF,TGTGCCAGCAGCGTAGGCATCAGGGGCACAGATACGCAGTATTTT
once,TRBJ2-7,TRBD1,TRBV20-1,CSARQGAEYF,TGCAGTGCTAGACAGGGGGCCGAGTACTTC
-,TRBJ2-5,TRBD2,TRBV11-2,CASSLGAGGSETQYF,TGTGCCAGCAGCTTAGGGGCGGGAGGCTCAGAGACCCAGTACTTC
-,TRBJ1-1,-,TRBV7-9,CASSLAGNTEAFF,TGTGCCAGCAGCTTAGCCGGGAACACTGAAGCTTTCTTT
few,TRBJ2-2,TRBD2,TRBV6-4,CASSGRGDTGELFF,TGTGCCAGCAGTGGACGGGGGGACACCGGGGAGCTGTTTTTT
-,TRBJ2-5,TRBD1,TRBV9,CASSVGTGKETQYF,TGTGCCAGCAGCGTAGGGACAGGGAAAGAGACCCAGTACTTC
-,TRBJ2-1,TRBD2,TRBV29-1,CSVTGTSGRTYNEQFF,TGCAGCGTGACCGGGACTAGCGGGAGGACCTACAATGAGCAGTTCTTC
-,TRBJ1-5,TRBD1,TRBV10-3,CASRTGGRNQPQHF,TGTGCCTCGAGGACAGGGGGCAGAAATCAGCCCCAGCATTTT
few,TRBJ2-7,-,TRBV4-1,CASSPDDSYYEQYF,TGCGCCAGCAGCCCCGATGACAGTTACTACGAGCAGTACTTC
-,TRBJ2-5,TRBD2,TRBV9,CASSARTSGTQETQYF,TGTGCCAGCAGCGCCCGGACTAGCGGAACACAAGAGACCCAGTACTTC